This TCR beta chain was profiled in a study of T cells in Graves' hyperthyroidism and ophthalmopathy. V dropped 1 base and J dropped 5 bases, with 13 bases sitting between them. Germline-derived CDR1 and CDR2 are SGHRS and YFSETQ. The CDR3 is 15 residues long. This clonotype was detected many times. RNA transcripts gave rise to amplified TCR beta CDR3 regions. TCR CDR3 underwent first-round RT-PCR with the HTBI primer set. MiXCR was run by TCRdb on the multiplex PCR reads, yielding one entry per CDR3 protein. In the table there are 690,000 or so distinct CDR3 sequences, over 15% of which are singletons.

The sequence derives from a woman in her forties or fifties with Graves' hyperthyroidism that later progressed to Graves' ophthalmopathy. The chain couples TRBV5-1 to TRBJ2-1; D uncertain. The sample taken for sequencing was blood. CDR3 sequence reads: CASSLSFRANNEQFF. CDR3 DNA: TGCGCCAGCAGCTTGAGCTTTCGGGCTAACAATGAGCAGTTCTTC.